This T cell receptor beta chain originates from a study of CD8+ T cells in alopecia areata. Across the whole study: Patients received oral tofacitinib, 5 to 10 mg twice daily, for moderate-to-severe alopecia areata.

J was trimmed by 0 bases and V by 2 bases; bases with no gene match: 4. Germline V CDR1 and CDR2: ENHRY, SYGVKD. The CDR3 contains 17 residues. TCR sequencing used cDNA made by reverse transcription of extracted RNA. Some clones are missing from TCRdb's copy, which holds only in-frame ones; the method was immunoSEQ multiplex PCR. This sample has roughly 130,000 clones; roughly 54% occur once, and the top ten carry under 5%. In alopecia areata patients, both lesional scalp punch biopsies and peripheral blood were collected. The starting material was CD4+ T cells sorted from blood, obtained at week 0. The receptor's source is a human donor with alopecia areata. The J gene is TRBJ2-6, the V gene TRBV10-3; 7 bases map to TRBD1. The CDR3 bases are TGTGCCATCAGTGAGGAGGGGGCTTACTCTGGGGCCAACGTCCTGACTTTC. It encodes CAISEEGAYSGANVLTF.